The 20 T cell receptor beta chains given below trace back to one sample, sequenced in a study of T and B cells in COVID-19 patients. Multiplex PCR with BIOMED2 TRB-A/B primer pools amplified TRB rearrangements. TCRdb re-analysed the multiplex PCR reads in MiXCR, keeping a single row per CDR3 protein. The data contain around 20,000 distinct CDR3 sequences, approximately 30% of them seen just once; the ten biggest clones take up roughly 1.9%. Blood genomic DNA input for TRB amplification was roughly 220-500 ng. The sequenced sample consisted of blood. Receptors originate from a human donor who had recovered from COVID-19.

Comment on this clonotype: Compared with germline, one end of the junction differs, possibly owing to a read error. The CDR3 region is CASSLRDRGLGEQYF. CDR3 DNA: TGCGCCAGCAGCCTACGGGACAGGGGGCTTGGAGAGCAGTACTTC. The chain has TRBV5-6 and TRBJ2-7, with 12 bases that match TRBD1. The CDR3 consists of 15 residues. The germline gives CDR1 SGHDT, CDR2 YYEEEE.

The gene calls are TRBV12-3 or TRBV12-4 and TRBJ2-1; no clear D. V lost 6 bases, J lost 2 bases, and 11 bases lay in between. The CDR3 runs 14 residues. This CDR3 reads CASSLIAPYNEQFF. The CDR3 coding sequence is TGTGCCAGCAGCTTAATCGCCCCCTACAATGAGCAGTTCTTC.

In regard to this clonotype: Given a much more abundant clone one base away, this may be a read error. The chain combines TRBV19 with TRBJ1-2; TRBD1 might be the D (6 bases). The germline V gene encodes CDR1 LNHDA and CDR2 SQIVND (reference sequence). The V and J ends lost 3 bases and 7 bases respectively, with 12 bases between them. The length of the CDR3 is 13 residues. CDR3 DNA: TGTGCCAGTAGTATGCACAGGGTGGCTGGCTACACCTTC. This sequence encodes CASSMHRVAGYTF.

V is TRBV27 and J is TRBJ1-1; D may be TRBD1 (6 bases). The germline V and J ends were trimmed by 8 bases and 0 bases, with 13 bases remaining between them. CDR1 is MNHEY, CDR2 SMNVEV, per germline (reference sequence). There are 14 residues in the CDR3. The CDR3 here is CASLPEGVNTEAFF. Written as DNA, the CDR3 is TGTGCCAGCCTTCCTGAGGGGGTGAACACTGAAGCTTTCTTT.

This clonotype was detected ten times or more. The chain has TRBV6-5 and TRBJ1-3; perhaps TRBD1 as D (6 bases). Trimming took off 6 bases at V and 4 bases at J, with 16 bases between the two ends. Germline CDR1 MNHEY, CDR2 SVGAGI. The CDR3 is 15 residues long. The CDR3 is CASRMSGGPGNTIYF. In DNA form, the CDR3 reads TGTGCCAGCAGGATGAGCGGGGGCCCCGGAAACACCATATATTTT.

This clonotype is labeled as medium-sized. The chain employs TRBV5-5 and TRBJ2-2; TRBD1 matches 9 bases. Losses at the gene ends were 4 bases for V and 5 bases for J; bases not matched to a gene: 15. Germline-derived CDR1 and CDR2 are SGHKS and YYEKEE (reference sequence). The CDR3 totals 18 residues. CDR3 DNA sequence: TGTGCCAGCAGCGTGGGGACCCTGGGACAGGGTAGGACCGGGGAGCTGTTTTTT. Its translation is CASSVGTLGQGRTGELFF.

The sample holds a few counts of this clonotype. The V and J genes are TRBV11-3 and TRBJ2-1, with no clear D. Germline CDR1 and CDR2: SGHNT and YENEEA. The V end was cut by 4 bases, the J end by 6 bases, with 13 bases between. CDR3 length: 14 residues. The CDR3 reads CASSWARDVNEQFF. In nucleotides, the CDR3 is TGTGCCAGCAGCTGGGCGAGAGACGTCAATGAGCAGTTCTTC. The variable domain in full, with the rest retrieved from reference TRBV11-3 and TRBJ2-1, is EAGVVQSPRYKIIEKKQPVAFWCNPISGHNTLYWYLQNLGQGPELLIRYENEEAVDDSQLPKDRFSAERLKGVDSTLKIQPAELGDSAVYLCASSWARDVNEQFFGPGTRLTVL.

V gene TRBV11-3 combines with J gene TRBJ2-2, with 7 bases fitting TRBD1. From germline, CDR1 is SGHNT and CDR2 YENEEA. V was pared by 5 bases and J by 0 bases, with 6 bases of the junction left unmatched. This CDR3 has 16 amino acids. CDR3 coding DNA: TGTGCCAGCAGCACACCCGGGACAGCGAACACCGGGGAGCTGTTTTTT. Protein product: CASSTPGTANTGELFF.

The V call is TRBV11-3, the J call TRBJ2-1; D gene ambiguous. There are 14 residues in the CDR3. V was shortened by 6 bases and J by 1 base, with 10 bases between the two germline ends. Germline CDR1 and CDR2: SGHNT and YENEEA. CDR3 loop: CASRNRSSYNEQFF. In DNA, the CDR3 is TGTGCCAGCAGAAACCGAAGTTCCTACAATGAGCAGTTCTTC.

This chain links TRBV7-2 with TRBJ2-3; D may correspond to TRBD1 or TRBD2 (6 bases each). Per germline, CDR1 SGHTA and CDR2 FQGNSA. V shed 7 bases and J shed 5 bases, with 13 bases lying between them. The CDR3 loop spans 13 amino acids. The CDR3 DNA reads TGTGCCAGCAAAGGGGGGCCTGGAGATACGCAGTATTTT. Amino acids: CASKGGPGDTQYF.

Details on this clonotype: This may arise from a read error, as a much more abundant clone is one base away. This chain links TRBV30 with TRBJ1-6, with D maybe TRBD1 (6 bases). Germline V gene data show CDR1 as GTSNPN and CDR2 as SVGIG (reference sequence). This CDR3 is built from 13 residues. This CDR3 reads CTWGAWAGSPLHF. As DNA, the CDR3 is TGTACCTGGGGGGCGTGGGCAGGCTCACCCCTCCACTTT.

In the case of this clonotype: Compared with germline, one end of the junction differs, possibly owing to a read error. The V call is TRBV6-5, the J call TRBJ2-7; 7 nucleotides agree with TRBD1. The germline gives CDR1 MNHEY, CDR2 SVGAGI. The CDR3 loop spans 15 amino acids. The CDR3 loop reads CASNKDRDRKYDQYF. CDR3 DNA: TGTGCCAGCAACAAAGACCGGGACAGAAAATACGACCAGTACTTC.

V is TRBV11-3 and J is TRBJ1-2; 10 bases line up with TRBD1. The CDR3 spans 14 residues. Germline CDR1 is SGHNT and CDR2 is YENEEA. V lost 4 bases and J lost 8; bases outside the gene matches: 7. The CDR3 spells CASSSRQGAGGYTF. The DNA of the CDR3 is TGTGCCAGCAGCTCCAGACAGGGGGCAGGCGGCTACACCTTC.

In this sample, this clonotype turned up a few times. The V call is TRBV10-3, the J call TRBJ1-1; D not resolved. The germline gives CDR1 ENHRY, CDR2 SYGVKD. This CDR3 comprises 14 residues. With 8 bases removed from V and 1 base from J, the gap between germline ends came to 14 bases. CDR3 bases: TGTGCCATCTCGCAAGGGTTAAGGAACACTGAAGCTTTCTTT. Translation gives CAISQGLRNTEAFF.

The V gene is TRBV18, the J gene TRBJ1-1; D not certain. The CDR3 length is 14 residues. Germline V gene data show CDR1 as KGHSH and CDR2 as LQKENI. V was clipped by 1 base and J by 6 bases, with 12 bases between them. DNA for the CDR3: TGTGCCAGCTCACCACGGTCAGATAGGGCTGAAGCTTTCTTT. As protein: CASSPRSDRAEAFF.

This clonotype appeared a single time. The chain joins TRBV12-3 or TRBV12-4 to TRBJ1-2, with D unresolved. The V gene lost 6 bases and the J gene lost 0 bases, with 20 bases spanning the gap. The CDR3 covers 17 residues. The DNA for the CDR3 is TGTGCCAGCAGCTCCCCAATGTCAAGGTCCGCTAACTATGGCTACACCTTC. Protein sequence: CASSSPMSRSANYGYTF.

This clonotype has ten or more counts. The rearrangement uses TRBV12-3 or TRBV12-4 and TRBJ2-1; D could derive from TRBD1 or TRBD2 (5 bases each). This CDR3 comprises 12 residues. The V gene lost 6 bases and the J gene lost 9 bases, with 12 bases spanning the gap. CDR3: CASRRGSSEQFF. The CDR3 nucleotides are TGTGCCAGCAGGAGGGGATCGAGTGAGCAGTTCTTC.

The chain links TRBV5-1 to TRBJ2-5; 8 nucleotides align to TRBD1. J was trimmed by 1 base and V by 6 bases; bases with no gene match: 2. The CDR3 has 13 residues. Germline-derived CDR1 and CDR2 are SGHRS and YFSETQ. CDR3 DNA sequence: TGCGCCAGCACCGGACAGGGCCAAGAGACCCAGTACTTC. Protein sequence: CASTGQGQETQYF. The variable domain in full, with the rest retrieved from reference TRBV5-1 and TRBJ2-5, is KAGVTQTPRYLIKTRGQQVTLSCSPISGHRSVSWYQQTPGQGLQFLFEYFSETQRNKGNFPGRFSGRQFSNSRSEMNVSTLELGDSALYLCASTGQGQETQYFGPGTRLLVL.

This clonotype was detected only a few times. This sequence joins TRBV5-5 and TRBJ1-6; 8 nucleotides align to TRBD1. The germline V gene encodes CDR1 SGHKS and CDR2 YYEKEE (reference sequence). This CDR3 comprises 15 residues. Trimming removed 4 bases from V and 7 bases from J; junction bases left unmatched: 7. This CDR3 reads CASSTRQGWNSPLHF. CDR3 bases: TGTGCCAGCAGCACACGACAGGGGTGGAATTCACCCCTCCACTTT.

This clonotype is medium-sized in the sample. This sequence joins TRBV30 and TRBJ2-7; D uncertain. Germline V lookup: CDR1 GTSNPN, CDR2 SVGIG (reference sequence). This CDR3 region has 13 residues. Between the trimmed V and J ends, which lost 3 bases and 0 bases, there was a span of 9 bases. DNA of the CDR3: TGTGCCTGGAGCTTAGGCAGCTCCTACGAGCAGTACTTC. It is translated as CAWSLGSSYEQYF.